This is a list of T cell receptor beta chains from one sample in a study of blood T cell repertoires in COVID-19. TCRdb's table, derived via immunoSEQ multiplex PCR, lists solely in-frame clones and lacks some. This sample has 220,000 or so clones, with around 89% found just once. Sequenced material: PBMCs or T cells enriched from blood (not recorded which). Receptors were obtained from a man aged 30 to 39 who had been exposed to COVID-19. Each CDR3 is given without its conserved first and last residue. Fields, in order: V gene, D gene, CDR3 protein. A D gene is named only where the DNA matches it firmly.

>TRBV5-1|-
ASSLVTSGSTDTQY
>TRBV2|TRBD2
ASTWGGGDDNEQF
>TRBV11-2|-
ASKGSYNEQF
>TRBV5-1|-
ASSLVSSYEQY
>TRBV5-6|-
ASSKSLGGNEKLF
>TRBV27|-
ASRRPATYEQY
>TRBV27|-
ASSSLSFSYNSPLH
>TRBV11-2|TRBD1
ASSRDRDEQY
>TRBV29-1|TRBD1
SVGDRGGNQPQH
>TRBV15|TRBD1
ATSRAGPGQPNTEAF
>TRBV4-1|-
ASRKGGVAGELF
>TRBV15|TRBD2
ATSRDHATSVGNEQF
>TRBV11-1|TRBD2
ASSPSGGAGANVLT
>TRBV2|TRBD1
ASSTGTANSPLH
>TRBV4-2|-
ASSQLVSDNSPLH
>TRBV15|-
ATSRALGGMSNEQY
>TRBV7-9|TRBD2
ASTQSGGKPNEQF
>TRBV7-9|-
ASSFSAAGGYT
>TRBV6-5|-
ATLPRSATRNTIY
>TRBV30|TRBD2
AWNPSGGTDTQY
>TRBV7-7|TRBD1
ASSTDRGNEQF
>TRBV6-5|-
ASSTRGSEAF
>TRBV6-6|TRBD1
ASSPRQGANYGYT
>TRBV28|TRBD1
ASSPGQDYGYT
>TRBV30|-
AWSVSTHNQF
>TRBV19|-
ASSMDRLGDQPQH
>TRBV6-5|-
ASSTRPSTDTQY
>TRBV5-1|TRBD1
ASSDSGTGVTDTQY